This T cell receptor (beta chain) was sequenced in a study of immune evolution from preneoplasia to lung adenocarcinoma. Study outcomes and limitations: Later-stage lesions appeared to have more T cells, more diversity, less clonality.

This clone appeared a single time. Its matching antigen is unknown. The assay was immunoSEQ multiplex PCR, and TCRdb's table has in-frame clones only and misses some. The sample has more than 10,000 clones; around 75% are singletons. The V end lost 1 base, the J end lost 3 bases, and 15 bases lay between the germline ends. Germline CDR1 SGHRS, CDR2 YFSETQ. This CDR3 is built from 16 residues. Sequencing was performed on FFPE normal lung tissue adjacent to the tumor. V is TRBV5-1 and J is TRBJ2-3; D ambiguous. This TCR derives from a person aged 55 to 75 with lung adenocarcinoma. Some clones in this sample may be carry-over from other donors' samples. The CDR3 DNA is TGCGCCAGCAGCTTGCCCCCACCGATTCGTACAGATACGCAGTATTTT. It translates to CASSLPPPIRTDTQYF. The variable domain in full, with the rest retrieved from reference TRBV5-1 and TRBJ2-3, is KAGVTQTPRYLIKTRGQQVTLSCSPISGHRSVSWYQQTPGQGLQFLFEYFSETQRNKGNFPGRFSGRQFSNSRSEMNVSTLELGDSALYLCASSLPPPIRTDTQYFGPGTRLTVL.